Detailed here is one T cell receptor beta chain. Germline V gene data show CDR1 as SGDLS and CDR2 as YYNGEE. The CDR3 is 16 amino acids. The V end was cut by 6 bases, the J end by 0 bases, with 16 bases between. TCRbeta library construction was performed incorporating unique molecular identifiers. In TCRdb, the PCR reads were re-called with MiXCR into one record per CDR3 protein. The sample yields hundreds of thousands of distinct CDR3 sequences, roughly 18% seen once. This specimen comes from a study of T-cell reconstitution after alpha-beta-depleted transplantation in children. The V and J genes are TRBV9 and TRBJ2-1, with D tentatively TRBD2 (5 bases). The sequencing used PBMCs from the stem cell graft donor, collected from the stem cell graft. The sequence was obtained from a human donor who donated a stem cell graft to a child with acute lymphoblastic leukemia. The CDR3 protein is CASTRRRFGSYNEQFF. The DNA of the CDR3 is TGTGCCAGCACCAGACGGAGGTTCGGCTCCTACAATGAGCAGTTCTTC.